This TCR beta chain was sequenced in a study of T-cell memory formation after mild COVID-19. Study conclusions and caveats: Contracting CD4+ clones were located mainly in CM and EM, and CD8+ clones in EMRA. Second-wave clones peaking on day 37 lacked confirmed SARS-CoV-2 specificity.

With regard to this clonotype: Its antigen is undetermined.

V gave up 3 bases and J gave up 3 bases; unmatched junction bases: 12. This CDR3 region has 18 residues. Each CDR3 protein gets one entry after TCRdb re-called the 5' RACE reads with MiXCR. The sample lists a few hundred thousand distinct CDR3 sequences; 10% to 13% were seen once. The material sequenced was PBMCs or a T cell subset sorted from them (not recorded which). V and J are TRBV12-3 or TRBV12-4 and TRBJ2-1, with 9 bases identical to TRBD2. The TCR originated in a man aged 18 to 30 who had mild COVID-19 (a few samples of this study predate the infection). Cell type and time point are not known. This CDR3 is CASSFQRGATGNYNEQFF. The CDR3 DNA reads as TGTGCCAGCAGTTTCCAGCGGGGGGCGACCGGGAACTACAATGAGCAGTTCTTC.